The entry below gives a single T cell receptor beta chain sequence along with its context. This sample is drawn from a study of T cell changes during pregnancy in multiple sclerosis. Assay used: immunoSEQ multiplex PCR; TCRdb lists only in-frame clones, some missing. Among some 85,000 clones listed, 90% to 95% were seen once. The J segment lost 0 bases and the V segment lost 6 bases, leaving 5 bases of the junction unmatched. This CDR3 region has 14 residues. Germline CDR1 SNHLY, CDR2 FYNNEI. The receptor was derived from a female donor with multiple sclerosis, enrolled in a pregnancy study. This chain uses TRBV2 with TRBJ2-7, with TRBD1 identical over 7 bases. Sample: peripheral blood, taken in the second trimester of pregnancy. CDR3 in amino acids: CASRPGQSSYEQYF. The DNA of the CDR3 is TGTGCCAGCAGGCCGGGACAGAGCTCCTACGAGCAGTACTTC.